These 21 T cell receptor beta chains were all obtained from the same sample, sequenced in a study of blood T cells in healthy people across ages. Primers used in a second PCR of about 7 to 11 cycles were a sample-barcoded 5' primer and a J-beta primer mix. From the 5' RACE reads, TCRdb called clonotypes with MiXCR, one entry per CDR3 protein. The sample yields 1.8 million or so distinct CDR3 sequences, around 42% seen once. The source material was blood. The receptor source for this set is a human donor in good health.

The V gene is TRBV7-2, the J gene TRBJ1-1; TRBD1 aligns across 11 bases. This CDR3 is 17 amino acids long. V lost 5 bases and J lost 6; bases outside the gene matches: 14. Germline CDR1 and CDR2: SGHTA and FQGNSA. CDR3 in amino acids: CASSLRTGGLTISEAFF. In DNA, the CDR3 is TGTGCCAGCAGCCTTCGGACAGGGGGCCTAACTATCTCTGAAGCTTTCTTT. Full variable domain (remainder filled in from reference TRBV7-2 and TRBJ1-1): GAGVSQSPSNKVTEKGKDVELRCDPISGHTALYWYRQSLGQGLEFLIYFQGNSAPDKSGLPSDRFSAERTGGSVSTLTIQRTQQEDSAVYLCASSLRTGGLTISEAFFGQGTRLTVV.

This clonotype was detected only a few times. V gene TRBV5-5 combines with J gene TRBJ2-3, with TRBD1 matching over 8 bases. V shed 4 bases and J 2 bases; nucleotides not matched to a gene: 9. There are 16 residues in the CDR3. Germline values: CDR1 SGHKS, CDR2 YYEKEE (reference sequence). CDR3 sequence (DNA): TGTGCCAGCAGCCCCTGGGGACAGGCCTACACAGATACGCAGTATTTT. Protein sequence: CASSPWGQAYTDTQYF.

The chain uses TRBV7-2 and TRBJ2-1, with D possibly matching TRBD1 (6 bases). The germline V gene has CDR1 SGHTA and CDR2 FQGNSA. Trimming stripped 1 base from V and 8 bases from J, with 15 bases between. This CDR3 has 15 residues. As DNA, the CDR3 is TGTGCCAGCAGCTTAGAAGGACAGCGGTCCGATGAGCAGTTCTTC. Its translation: CASSLEGQRSDEQFF.

The chain uses TRBV27 and TRBJ1-4; weak D call: TRBD1 (6 bases). Germline V gene data show CDR1 as MNHEY and CDR2 as SMNVEV (reference sequence). The CDR3 consists of 12 residues. With 4 bases removed from V and 11 bases from J, the gap between germline ends came to 11 bases. CDR3 sequence reads: CASSSERGKLFF. CDR3 nucleotides: TGTGCCAGCAGTTCCGAAAGGGGGAAACTGTTTTTT.

In this sample, this clonotype turned up a few times. In DNA form, the CDR3 reads TGTGCCAGCAGCGATCAGGACCACCTCGCCCAGCCCCAGCATTTT. As protein: CASSDQDHLAQPQHF. V and J are TRBV9 and TRBJ1-5; D unclear. Per the germline V gene, CDR1 is SGDLS and CDR2 is YYNGEE. The CDR3 has 15 residues. Trimming stripped 3 bases from V and 7 bases from J, with 17 bases between.

This clonotype was seen a few times. A much larger clone lies a single base off, so this may be a read error. The rearrangement uses TRBV10-3 and TRBJ2-4; D remains ambiguous. The better agreement between TRBJ2-7 and the DNA end casts doubt on the J call. CDR3 size: 12 residues. Germline values: CDR1 ENHRY, CDR2 SYGVKD. The DNA of the CDR3 is TGTGCCATCAGTGGCCAATCCTACGAGCAGTACTTC. Translated: CAISGQSYEQYF.

This clonotype was observed once. This chain joins TRBV20-1 and TRBJ1-5; TRBD1 aligns across 8 bases. With 5 bases clipped from V and 4 bases from J, the junction kept 7 bases outside the gene matches. The CDR3 spans 14 residues. The germline CDR1 and CDR2 sequences are DFQATT and SNEGSKA (reference sequence). This CDR3 is CSAGTDRENQPQHF. CDR3 in DNA: TGCAGTGCTGGGACGGACAGGGAGAATCAGCCCCAGCATTTT.

This clonotype came up a few times. The junction differs from germline at one of its ends, possibly a read error. This chain joins TRBV20-1 and TRBJ2-5; D is perhaps TRBD2 (5 bases). The germline V gene encodes CDR1 DFQATT and CDR2 SNEGSKA (reference sequence). The CDR3 spans 13 residues. The CDR3 reads CSTRDDSQETQYF. The CDR3 DNA reads as TGCAGTACTAGAGATGACTCTCAAGAGACCCAGTACTTC.

The chain employs TRBV3-1 and TRBJ2-1; D may be TRBD1 or TRBD2 (5 bases each). Germline lookup yields CDR1 LGHDT and CDR2 YNNKEL (reference sequence). The CDR3 totals 14 residues. Deletions cut 0 bases from V and 5 bases from J, with 8 bases between. The CDR3 loop reads CASSQDLGDNEQFF. The CDR3 bases are TGTGCCAGCAGCCAAGATTTGGGGGACAATGAGCAGTTCTTC.

This chain links TRBV4-3 with TRBJ1-2; D is possibly TRBD1 (5 bases). The germline V gene has CDR1 LGHNA and CDR2 YSLEER. The CDR3 is 14 amino acids. Deletions cut 0 bases from V and 5 bases from J, with 10 bases between. CDR3 sequence: CASSQEKGMYGYTF. The CDR3, as DNA: TGCGCCAGCAGCCAAGAGAAGGGGATGTATGGCTACACCTTC.

This rearrangement joins TRBV7-2 to TRBJ2-1; 10 bases line up with TRBD2. Trimming at V came to 2 bases and at J to 8 bases, leaving 6 bases not matched to a gene. The CDR3 runs 15 residues. Germline V gene data show CDR1 as SGHTA and CDR2 as FQGNSA. For the CDR3, the DNA is TGTGCCAGCAGCTTATGGAGCGGGGGGGCCGATGAGCAGTTCTTC. This gives the protein CASSLWSGGADEQFF.

This clonotype was seen only a few times. The chain combines TRBV28 with TRBJ2-5; a weak D match, TRBD1 (5 bases). There are 16 residues in the CDR3. The ends were cut back, 5 bases at V and 4 bases at J, with 20 bases in the middle. CDR1 and CDR2 from the germline V gene are MDHEN and SYDVKM. The CDR3 here is CASSPTRILRGETQYF. The CDR3 nucleotides are TGTGCCAGCAGTCCCACCAGGATCCTTAGGGGAGAGACCCAGTACTTC.

J is TRBJ2-6 and V is TRBV12-3 or TRBV12-4; D is undetermined. The CDR3 extends over 16 amino acids. Trimming left V 8 bases short and J 0 bases short, with 14 bases between. Here the CDR3 DNA reads TGTGCCAGCTCACCACTGTTTGGCTCTGGGGCCAACGTCCTGACTTTC. Translating it yields CASSPLFGSGANVLTF.

In its sample, this clonotype was seen a few times. This chain joins TRBV12-3 or TRBV12-4 and TRBJ1-6; no reliable D call. This CDR3 is 15 amino acids long. V was shortened by 2 bases and J by 8 bases, with 13 bases between the two germline ends. CDR3 in amino acids: CASSLLPSGDSPLHF. The CDR3 DNA follows: TGTGCCAGCAGTTTACTCCCTTCGGGAGATTCACCCCTCCACTTT.

The chain links TRBV20-1 to TRBJ1-4, with a possible D match to TRBD1 (5 bases). Germline V gene lookup returns CDR1 DFQATT and CDR2 SNEGSKA (reference sequence). Trimming shortened V by 6 bases and J by 11 bases, and 19 bases separated the two germline ends. The CDR3 has 13 amino acids. CDR3 DNA sequence: TGCAGTGCCTATGACACAAATGAGGGGAAACTGTTTTTT. It is translated as CSAYDTNEGKLFF.

This sequence joins TRBV5-1 and TRBJ2-5, with 8 bases identical to TRBD1. With 4 bases clipped from V and 4 bases from J, the junction kept 9 bases outside the gene matches. CDR1 and CDR2 from the germline V gene are SGHRS and YFSETQ. This CDR3 is 15 amino acids long. CDR3 DNA sequence: TGCGCCAGCAGCGGGGACAGGCCCAGGGGAGAGACCCAGTACTTC. Translation gives CASSGDRPRGETQYF.

Many counts were recorded for this clonotype. Here the CDR3 DNA reads TGTGCCAGCAGCCCGCGACAGGTCTACAATGAGCAGTTCTTC. Amino acid sequence: CASSPRQVYNEQFF. The chain uses TRBV7-9 and TRBJ2-1; D is perhaps TRBD1 (6 bases). Looked up from germline, CDR1 is SEHNR and CDR2 is FQNEAQ (reference sequence). The length of the CDR3 is 14 residues. V dropped 5 bases and J dropped 3 bases, with 11 bases sitting between them.

This sequence joins TRBV12-3 or TRBV12-4 and TRBJ2-3; D remains unclear. V lost 3 bases and J 2 bases, leaving 9 bases between the germline ends. CDR3 length equals 14 residues. CDR3 nucleotide sequence: TGTGCCAGCAGTTTGTTGGGATTCACAGATACGCAGTATTTT. Translation gives CASSLLGFTDTQYF.

This chain connects TRBV7-9 to TRBJ1-1; D perhaps matches TRBD1 (6 bases). The CDR3 totals 14 residues. The V and J ends lost 8 bases and 2 bases respectively, with 15 bases between them. The germline CDR1 and CDR2 sequences are SEHNR and FQNEAQ (reference sequence). Here the CDR3 DNA reads TGTGCCAGCCGCGAAGCAGGGGCAAACACTGAAGCTTTCTTT. Translation: CASREAGANTEAFF.

The chain has TRBV28 and TRBJ2-3; possibly TRBD2 for D (6 bases). The ends were cut back, 3 bases at V and 2 bases at J, with 9 bases in the middle. The CDR3 consists of 14 residues. CDR1 and CDR2 from the germline V gene are MDHEN and SYDVKM. The CDR3 here is CASSFIADTDTQYF. The CDR3 DNA follows: TGTGCCAGCAGTTTTATAGCGGACACAGATACGCAGTATTTT.

The chain links TRBV28 to TRBJ2-7, with 8 positions matching TRBD2. The junction had 7 bases not matched to a gene; V was cut back by 2 bases and J by 7 bases. The CDR3 consists of 14 residues. Looked up from germline, CDR1 is MDHEN and CDR2 is SYDVKM. CDR3 in amino acids: CASSLRGGTEEQYF. The DNA of the CDR3 is TGTGCCAGCAGTTTACGGGGGGGTACGGAGGAGCAGTACTTC.